This TCR beta chain was sequenced in a study of identical twins. V was pared by 4 bases and J by 4 bases, with 15 bases between. CDR1 and CDR2 (germline): SGHRS, YFSETQ. CDR3 length equals 14 residues. TCRdb recomputed calls from the 5' RACE reads with MiXCR, one row per CDR3 protein. This sample yields 350,000 to 450,000 distinct CDR3 sequences, of which less than 20% are seen a single time; roughly 12% belongs to the top ten. The sequenced material came from naive T cells sorted from blood. This clonotype originated in a man aged 50-59 years in good health. V and J are TRBV5-1 and TRBJ2-7; TRBD1 is a possible D gene (6 bases). CDR3 in amino acids: CASSPGPQGYEQYF. The CDR3 nucleotides are TGCGCCAGCAGCCCCGGGCCTCAGGGGTACGAGCAGTACTTC. The whole variable domain, remainder taken from reference TRBV5-1 and TRBJ2-7, is KAGVTQTPRYLIKTRGQQVTLSCSPISGHRSVSWYQQTPGQGLQFLFEYFSETQRNKGNFPGRFSGRQFSNSRSEMNVSTLELGDSALYLCASSPGPQGYEQYFGPGTRLTVT.